The source of this T cell receptor beta chain is a study of cytotoxic CD8 clonotypes in ibrutinib-treated CLL (dated by TCRdb to about 2021). Regarding the complete study: In this cohort, approximately 15 patients were treatment-naive and ten to eleven were relapsed/refractory, while some 18 had unmutated IGHV. Partial responses were observed in 24 patients and complete responses in 2; after a median follow-up of 68 months, remission was maintained in around 14 patients and progression was observed in 12. Response samples were obtained after a median of approximately 12 months of treatment, with a range of roughly 6 to 40 months. Samples averaged roughly 280,000 productive templates and around 91,000 productive rearrangements. Of the 90 or so participants in the trial, roughly 25 had longitudinal samples available. Cryopreserved peripheral blood mononuclear cells were collected at three points: before therapy, at response, and at either sustained remission or disease progression. All remission and progressive disease samples were collected while patients were still receiving ibrutinib.

The time point label, as the study defines it: progressive disease on ibrutinib. Roughly 2.2 micrograms of genomic DNA were extracted from cryopreserved PBMCs for TCR beta library preparation. Longitudinal blood samples from CLL patients on ibrutinib monotherapy underwent high-throughput TCR beta sequencing. Patients were enrolled in a phase 2 open-label single-center ibrutinib monotherapy trial. What the authors observed across the whole study: Public clonotypes were found to be uncommon and were observed to contract or remain stable during treatment; the increase in clonality was shown to reflect expansion of private clonotypes at ibrutinib response. Sampling times were not matched between sustained-remission and progressing patients, and lymph node repertoires were not studied. Clonality increased at ibrutinib response, stayed stable in sustained remission, and fell back toward baseline at progression. At baseline, clonality was higher than in age-matched healthy donors and showed a strong correlation with circulating CD8+ T-cell counts.

About this clone: The clone's antigen remains unknown. No base quality values were provided; no much bigger clone lies one nucleotide off.

On a MiSeq, deep resolution sequencing aimed for a depth between 1 in 1 million and 1 in 200,000 T cells, with each clonotype covered 10x on average. The immunoSEQ hsTCRB Kit was used to generate the TCR beta libraries. In the authors' own workflow: Data were analyzed with ImmunoSEQ Data Assistant and ImmunoSEQ Analyzer, with V, D and J genes assigned per IMGT definitions. Clonality, which ranges from 0 to 1, was calculated by subtracting the normalized Shannon entropy of productive rearrangement frequencies from one. Public clonotype analysis was restricted to overrepresented clonotypes comprising at least 0.05% of each patient's repertoire. Approximately 14 age-matched healthy donor repertoires from immuneACCESS served as clonality controls. TCRdb holds this immuneACCESS table with in-frame rearrangements only. Some clones are missing; in checked studies, unresolved V genes explain under half, and the rest has no known cause. Clone size and V and J calls were adopted from that table, with D and trimming inferred from the DNA. In all, the sample holds about 270,000 clones, and around 76% of those were seen once. The top ten clonotypes cover roughly 6% of the sample.

CDR1 and CDR2, looked up from the germline V gene (reference sequence), are LNHNV and YYDKDF. Trimming takes 4 bases from V and 7 bases from J, and the germline ends sit 11 bases apart. The CDR3 runs 13 residues from the cysteine to the phenylalanine. Kept here is only the CDR3 DNA, which spans 39 bases and is read in frame from base 1. The material was PBMCs, obtained at disease progression, from a patient treated with ibrutinib. This TCR came from a human donor with chronic lymphocytic leukemia. Recombination joined TRBV15 with TRBJ2-1; the D call is possibly TRBD1 or TRBD2, each sharing 5 bases. The DNA is as follows: TGTGCCACCAGCACGAGGGGCGGTAATGAGCAGTTCTTC. The resulting protein is CATSTRGGNEQFF.